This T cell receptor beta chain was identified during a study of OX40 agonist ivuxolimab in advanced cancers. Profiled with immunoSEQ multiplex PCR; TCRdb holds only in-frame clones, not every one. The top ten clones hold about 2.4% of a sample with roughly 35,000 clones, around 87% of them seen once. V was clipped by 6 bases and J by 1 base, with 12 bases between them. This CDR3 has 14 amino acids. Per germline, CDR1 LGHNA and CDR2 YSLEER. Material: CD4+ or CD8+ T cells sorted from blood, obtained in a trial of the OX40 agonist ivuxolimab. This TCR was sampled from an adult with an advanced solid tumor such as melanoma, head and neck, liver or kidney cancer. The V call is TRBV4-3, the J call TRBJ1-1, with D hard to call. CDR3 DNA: TGCGCCAGCAGTCTCGGAACCGGGAACACTGAAGCTTTCTTT. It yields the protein CASSLGTGNTEAFF.